The 8 T cell receptor beta chains given below trace back to one sample, sequenced in a study of T cell responses to AZD1222 COVID-19 vaccine. Repertoires were generated with immunoSEQ multiplex PCR, while TCRdb's copy carries only in-frame clones and drops some. The sample carries some 61,000 clones, over 75% recorded once. Specimen: peripheral blood, collected on day 0 of AZD1222 vaccination. Receptors were obtained from an adult in good health.

The chain recombines TRBV5-4 with TRBJ2-5; 8 positions match TRBD2. The germline CDR1 and CDR2 sequences are SGHNT and YYREEE (reference sequence). With V trimmed by 2 bases and J by 5 bases, 11 bases remained unmatched. The CDR3 length is 16 residues. This CDR3 reads CASSFLNLAGGETQYF. The CDR3 DNA sequence: TGTGCCAGCAGCTTTTTGAATCTAGCGGGCGGGGAGACCCAGTACTTC.

The genes are TRBV18 and TRBJ1-4; D ambiguous. The CDR3 contains 14 residues. Trimming shortened V by 4 bases and J by 5 bases, and 11 bases separated the two germline ends. The germline V gene has CDR1 KGHSH and CDR2 LQKENI. The CDR3, as DNA: TGTGCCAGCTCACTGGGTCCCTCGAATGAAAAACTGTTTTTT. Its protein is CASSLGPSNEKLFF.

The chain links TRBV9 to TRBJ2-5; the D gene is possibly TRBD1 (6 bases). The CDR3 is 14 amino acids. The germline V and J ends were trimmed by 3 bases and 5 bases, with 14 bases remaining between them. Germline CDR1 and CDR2: SGDLS and YYNGEE. The CDR3 spells CASSEGQMRETQYF. In nucleotides, the CDR3 is TGTGCCAGCAGCGAAGGACAGATGAGGGAGACCCAGTACTTC.

About this clone itself: This sample includes further DNA sequences coding for the same CDR3. J is TRBJ1-2 and V is TRBV6-1; D is ambiguous. The germline V and J ends were trimmed by 1 base and 4 bases, with 10 bases remaining between them. Germline V CDR1 and CDR2: MNHNS, SASEGT. The CDR3 extends over 14 amino acids. In DNA, the CDR3 is TGTGCCAGCAGTGAAGGAGGAACGGGCTATGGCTACACCTTC. It yields the protein CASSEGGTGYGYTF.

Here the CDR3 reads CASRLDTSNQPQHF. Here the CDR3 DNA reads TGTGCCAGCAGACTTGACACCAGCAATCAGCCCCAGCATTTT. The chain links TRBV7-2 to TRBJ1-5, with unresolved D. Trimming left V 6 bases short and J 1 base short, with 10 bases between. CDR3 size: 14 residues. From germline, CDR1 is SGHTA and CDR2 FQGNSA.

The rearrangement links TRBV7-2 to TRBJ1-4, with 7 bases fitting TRBD1. Germline V gene lookup returns CDR1 SGHTA and CDR2 FQGNSA. This CDR3 spans 14 amino acids. The ends lost 6 bases at V and 3 bases at J; junction bases unmatched: 4. CDR3 sequence: CASRNRGPNEKLFF. DNA for the CDR3: TGTGCCAGCAGGAACAGGGGTCCTAATGAAAAACTGTTTTTT.

The rearrangement links TRBV2 to TRBJ1-2, with TRBD1 identical over 10 bases. The CDR3 runs to 15 residues. Per germline, CDR1 SNHLY and CDR2 FYNNEI. After removal of 1 base from V and 7 bases from J, the junction contained 6 bases not matched to a gene. In DNA, the CDR3 is TGTGCCAGCAGTGAAGGGGACAGGGGAATGGGTGGCTACACCTTC. Translation gives CASSEGDRGMGGYTF.

The V and J genes are TRBV5-1 and TRBJ2-7; no clear D gene. There are 13 residues in the CDR3. Germline V gene sequence: CDR1 SGHRS, CDR2 YFSETQ. Trimming removed 5 bases from V and 3 bases from J, with 12 bases in between. The CDR3 DNA sequence: TGCGCCAGCAGTCTAGTGGAAGGCTACGAGCAGTACTTC. Its translation: CASSLVEGYEQYF.